The clone carrying this T cell receptor (beta chain) has more than one count but fewer than ten. Its antigen is unknown. The V end was cut by 4 bases, the J end by 4 bases, with 11 bases between. CDR3 size: 13 residues. Germline V gene sequence: CDR1 SGHNT, CDR2 YENEEA. The data derive from a study of T cell responses to AZD1222 COVID-19 vaccine. Study-level results: Seropositive AZD1222 recipients at baseline numbered only 6 or 7. Increased Spike-specific TCR breadth and depth were observed after two AZD1222 doses. Clonal diversity was possibly underestimated, and the donors were mostly white British, with more females.

The table came from immunoSEQ multiplex PCR; TCRdb's copy has only in-frame clones and leaves some out. The repertoire holds about 120,000 clones, with about 85% as singletons. J is TRBJ2-7 and V is TRBV11-3; no reliable D call. Sequenced here: peripheral blood, sampled on day 0 of AZD1222 vaccination. The receptor's source is an adult in good health. The CDR3 loop reads CASSSPRVYEQYF. The CDR3, as DNA: TGTGCCAGCAGCTCCCCCCGGGTTTACGAGCAGTACTTC.